These 9 T cell receptor beta chains originate from one sample sequenced in a study of blood T cell repertoires in COVID-19. Using immunoSEQ multiplex PCR, the repertoire was profiled, and TCRdb retains in-frame clones only, with some absent. The table shows fewer than 60,000 clones, with 70% to 85% occurring only once. Sequenced sample: peripheral blood. The receptors stem from a man aged 55 to 70 with acute or convalescent COVID-19.

The gene calls are TRBV27 and TRBJ1-3; no reliable D call. V was clipped by 5 bases and J by 0 bases, with 17 bases between them. CDR1 is MNHEY and CDR2 is SMNVEV in the germline V gene (reference sequence). This CDR3 spans 17 amino acids. The CDR3, as DNA: TGTGCCAGCAGTCCCAACTTCGGCGGCTACTCTGGAAACACCATATATTTT. As protein: CASSPNFGGYSGNTIYF.

The chain uses TRBV6-6 and TRBJ1-1, with no clear D. V shed 2 bases and J shed 6 bases, with 13 bases lying between them. CDR3 length equals 14 residues. CDR1 MNHNY and CDR2 SVGAGI come from the germline V gene (reference sequence). CDR3 loop: CASSYLEAGAEAFF. For the CDR3, the DNA is TGTGCCAGCAGTTACCTCGAGGCCGGCGCTGAAGCTTTCTTT.

The chain couples TRBV6-6 to TRBJ2-7; tentative D call: TRBD1 (6 bases). Germline CDR1 and CDR2: MNHNY and SVGAGI (reference sequence). The CDR3 is 13 amino acids. V gave up 4 bases and J gave up 3 bases, with 10 bases separating them. The DNA of the CDR3 is TGTGCCAGCAGTTCGAAACAGGGCTACGAGCAGTACTTC. Protein sequence: CASSSKQGYEQYF.

This chain's CDR3 is CASSPSQGNTGELFF. The CDR3 nucleotides are TGTGCCAGCTCACCGTCGCAGGGGAACACCGGGGAGCTGTTTTTT. V usage is TRBV18 and J usage is TRBJ2-2; tentatively, D is TRBD1 (5 bases). V lost 3 bases, J lost 1 base, and 9 bases lay in between. The CDR3 is made up of 15 amino acids. Per germline, CDR1 KGHSH and CDR2 LQKENI.

This chain joins TRBV7-2 and TRBJ2-1; maybe TRBD2 (7 bases). The CDR3 length is 17 residues. Germline CDR1 is SGHTA and CDR2 is FQGNSA. Trimming removed 4 bases from V and 10 bases from J, with 26 bases in between. The CDR3 DNA reads TGTGCCAGCAGCTCCTCTGGGGGGGCGGGGGAGTTCGTGGAGCAGTTCTTC. As protein: CASSSSGGAGEFVEQFF.

In its sample, this clone was seen a few times. The genes are TRBV10-1 and TRBJ1-2; possible D gene TRBD1, 5 bases. Trimming took off 6 bases at V and 6 bases at J, with 26 bases between the two ends. Looked up from germline, CDR1 is WNHNN and CDR2 is SYGVQD (reference sequence). The CDR3 covers 17 residues. The CDR3 DNA is TGCGCCAGCAGCTATTCTGGGGGACGGGGGTTTAATGATGGCTACACCTTC. Amino acids: CASSYSGGRGFNDGYTF.

The rearrangement links TRBV6-5 to TRBJ1-6; 10 bases map to TRBD1. The CDR3 totals 15 residues. Germline-derived CDR1 and CDR2 are MNHEY and SVGAGI. V shed 8 bases, J shed 6 bases, and the junction held 7 bases outside the gene matches. The CDR3 nucleotides read TGTGCCAGCTGTTGGGACAGGGGAGGTAATTCACCCCTCCACTTT. As protein: CASCWDRGGNSPLHF.

The chain joins TRBV27 to TRBJ1-1, with D perhaps TRBD1 (6 bases). This CDR3 comprises 16 residues. CDR1 is MNHEY and CDR2 is SMNVEV in the germline V gene (reference sequence). Deletions cut 5 bases from V and 4 bases from J, with 20 bases between. CDR3 sequence reads: CASSLRDIRSSTEAFF. CDR3 DNA sequence: TGTGCCAGCAGTCTTCGGGACATCCGGAGTTCCACTGAAGCTTTCTTT.

The chain combines TRBV5-4 with TRBJ1-2; D perhaps matches TRBD1 (6 bases). Between the trimmed V and J ends, which lost 3 bases and 6 bases, there was a span of 15 bases. CDR3 size: 14 residues. Germline V CDR1 and CDR2: SGHNT, YYREEE (reference sequence). CDR3 sequence (DNA): TGTGCCAGCAGCTCAGTGGACAGAGCCCATGGCTACACCTTC. This gives the protein CASSSVDRAHGYTF.